These 27 T cell receptor beta chains were sequenced from one sample in a study of graft-versus-host responses after intestinal transplantation. Sequenced by immunoSEQ multiplex PCR; TCRdb stores in-frame clones only, minus some. Among approximately 12,000 clones listed, roughly 76% were seen once. Graft tissue processing released intraepithelial and lamina propria lymphocytes. The material was ileum tissue, obtained 23 days after intestinal transplant. The receptors stem from a human patient who received an intestinal transplant, so some T cells may come from the graft donor.

This chain connects TRBV5-6 to TRBJ2-7, with D unclear. V gave up 1 base and J gave up 1 base, with 9 bases separating them. From germline, CDR1 is SGHDT and CDR2 YYEEEE. The CDR3 loop spans 14 amino acids. CDR3 DNA sequence: TGTGCCAGCAGCTTGTCGCCCAGATCCTACGAGCAGTACTTC. Amino acid sequence: CASSLSPRSYEQYF.

Only one count was recorded for this clone. The rearrangement uses TRBV18 and TRBJ1-5; 8 nucleotides align to TRBD1. V lost 2 bases, J lost 2 bases, and 8 bases stayed unmatched. Germline assignment: CDR1 KGHSH and CDR2 LQKENI. The CDR3 consists of 17 residues. The CDR3 region is CASSPYSQGAGNQPQHF. The CDR3 region has the DNA TGTGCCAGCTCACCATATTCGCAGGGGGCTGGCAATCAGCCCCAGCATTTT.

The chain links TRBV27 to TRBJ2-3; TRBD2 aligns across 8 bases. The V and J ends lost 4 bases and 4 bases, in that order; junction bases with no gene match: 1. The CDR3 has 13 residues. Germline V lookup: CDR1 MNHEY, CDR2 SMNVEV (reference sequence). CDR3 sequence (DNA): TGTGCCAGCAGTTCTAGCGGGCCAGATACGCAGTATTTT. Residues: CASSSSGPDTQYF.

This clone was seen more than once but under ten times. The CDR3, as DNA: TGTGCCAGCAGCTTCAGGTCTGTATTCGGGTCCTACGAGCAGTACTTC. Protein: CASSFRSVFGSYEQYF. The rearrangement uses TRBV5-8 and TRBJ2-7; D gene unclear. Germline V gives CDR1 SGHTS, CDR2 YDEGEE. The CDR3 spans 16 residues. The ends were cut back, 2 bases at V and 1 base at J, with 16 bases in the middle.

The rearrangement joins TRBV19 to TRBJ2-7, with D perhaps TRBD1 (6 bases). Germline CDR1 reads LNHDA; CDR2 reads SQIVND (reference sequence). The CDR3 covers 13 residues. Trimming removed 6 bases at V and 4 bases at J, with 13 bases between. CDR3 in DNA: TGTGCCAGTAGCATCATCCAGGGGTACGAGCAGTACTTC. It codes for CASSIIQGYEQYF.

The chain employs TRBV19 and TRBJ2-3, with 7 bases lining up with TRBD1. J was trimmed by 2 bases and V by 3 bases; bases with no gene match: 8. CDR3 length equals 16 residues. CDR1 is LNHDA, CDR2 SQIVND, per germline (reference sequence). The DNA of the CDR3 is TGTGCCAGTAGTATGGGGTGGGACAGTTACACAGATACGCAGTATTTT. Translating gives CASSMGWDSYTDTQYF.

The rearrangement links TRBV28 to TRBJ2-5; 14 positions agree with TRBD2. The CDR3 has 20 amino acids. The ends lost 6 bases at V and 3 bases at J; junction bases unmatched: 18. Germline-derived CDR1 and CDR2 are MDHEN and SYDVKM. The CDR3 here is CASSFSPGLAGVRIEETQYF. Here the CDR3 DNA reads TGTGCCAGCAGCTTTTCTCCGGGACTAGCGGGAGTTCGAATAGAAGAGACCCAGTACTTC.

J is TRBJ2-1 and V is TRBV25-1; weak D call: TRBD1 (6 bases). The V end was cut by 1 base, the J end by 0 bases, with 7 bases between. This CDR3 has 15 residues. Germline loops: CDR1 MGHDK, CDR2 SYGVNS. This CDR3 is CASSESDSSYNEQFF. The CDR3 region has the DNA TGTGCCAGCAGTGAATCGGACAGCTCCTACAATGAGCAGTTCTTC.

The chain couples TRBV4-3 to TRBJ1-1; D unclear. Germline-derived CDR1 and CDR2 are LGHNA and YSLEER. CDR3 length: 14 amino acids. V was shortened by 0 bases and J by 3 bases, with 8 bases between the two germline ends. The CDR3 protein is CASSQDNGDTEAFF. The CDR3 coding sequence is TGCGCCAGCAGCCAAGATAATGGGGACACTGAAGCTTTCTTT.

This clone came up once. The rearrangement joins TRBV7-8 to TRBJ2-6, with 9 bases fitting TRBD1. With 5 bases clipped from V and 3 bases from J, the junction kept 2 bases outside the gene matches. This CDR3 spans 15 amino acids. The germline CDR1 and CDR2 sequences are SGHVS and FQNEAQ. The chain's CDR3 is CASSRTGDGANVLTF. CDR3 DNA sequence: TGTGCCAGCAGCAGGACAGGGGATGGGGCCAACGTCCTGACTTTC.

A few counts support this clone. The rearrangement links TRBV5-4 to TRBJ2-7, with 8 nucleotides matching TRBD2. After removal of 2 bases from V and 2 bases from J, the junction contained 6 bases not matched to a gene. Germline V gives CDR1 SGHNT, CDR2 YYREEE (reference sequence). The length of the CDR3 is 15 residues. CDR3 protein: CASSLPIAGTYEQYF. In DNA, the CDR3 is TGTGCCAGCAGCTTACCCATAGCGGGAACCTACGAGCAGTACTTC.

The chain recombines TRBV18 with TRBJ1-2, with D hard to call. The length of the CDR3 is 13 residues. Germline V gives CDR1 KGHSH, CDR2 LQKENI. Trimming removed 6 bases from V and 4 bases from J, with 12 bases in between. The CDR3 loop is CASSRGFFYGYTF. CDR3 sequence (DNA): TGTGCCAGCTCCCGAGGGTTTTTCTATGGCTACACCTTC.

The chain recombines TRBV27 with TRBJ2-1; the match to TRBD2 covers 7 bases. Trimming cost V 5 bases and J 6 bases; bases outside gene matches: 7. Germline CDR1 is MNHEY and CDR2 is SMNVEV (reference sequence). This CDR3 region has 14 residues. Here the CDR3 DNA reads TGTGCCAGCAGTCAAGGACTAGTACTCAATGAGCAGTTCTTC. Translated, it gives CASSQGLVLNEQFF.

V usage is TRBV6-5 and J usage is TRBJ2-6; D perhaps matches TRBD2 (5 bases). The germline CDR1 and CDR2 sequences are MNHEY and SVGAGI. V dropped 2 bases and J dropped 1 base, with 6 bases sitting between them. The CDR3 consists of 15 residues. DNA of the CDR3: TGTGCCAGCAGTTACGCGGGTTCTGGGGCCAACGTCCTGACTTTC. Protein sequence: CASSYAGSGANVLTF.

The rearrangement links TRBV7-3 to TRBJ2-1; D might be TRBD2 (5 bases). V was pared by 5 bases and J by 0 bases, with 11 bases between. This CDR3 spans 15 amino acids. Germline CDR1 SGHTA, CDR2 FQGTGA. The CDR3 DNA sequence: TGTGCCAGCAGCCCGGACGGGAACTCCTACAATGAGCAGTTCTTC. Its translation: CASSPDGNSYNEQFF. Together with reference TRBV7-3 and TRBJ2-1, the CDR3 gives the full variable domain: GAGVSQTPSNKVTEKGKYVELRCDPISGHTALYWYRQSLGQGPEFLIYFQGTGAADDSGLPNDRFFAVRPEGSVSTLKIQRTERGDSAVYLCASSPDGNSYNEQFFGPGTRLTVL.

The V and J genes are TRBV9 and TRBJ2-3; 11 nucleotides align to TRBD2. The germline V gene encodes CDR1 SGDLS and CDR2 YYNGEE. V lost 0 bases to trimming and J lost 1 base; unmatched junction nucleotides: 10. The length of the CDR3 is 19 residues. The CDR3 region is CASSVVPDTSGGRTDTQYF. In DNA form, the CDR3 reads TGTGCCAGCAGCGTAGTCCCTGACACTAGCGGGGGACGCACAGATACGCAGTATTTT.

This clone has more than one count but fewer than ten. The V gene is TRBV11-1, the J gene TRBJ2-7; no definite D call. Germline V gene lookup returns CDR1 SGHAT and CDR2 FQDESV (reference sequence). The CDR3 extends over 11 amino acids. V lost 3 bases and J 7 bases, leaving 7 bases between the germline ends. CDR3 DNA sequence: TGTGCCAGCAGCTTGAGGTCGGAGCAGTACTTC. It specifies CASSLRSEQYF. Filled out from reference TRBV11-1 and TRBJ2-7, the complete variable domain reads EAEVAQSPRYKITEKSQAVAFWCDPISGHATLYWYRQILGQGPELLVQFQDESVVDDSQLPKDRFSAERLKGVDSTLKIQPAELGDSAMYLCASSLRSEQYFGPGTRLTVT.

The chain carries TRBV11-1 and TRBJ2-1; the match to TRBD1 covers 12 bases. The CDR3 length is 15 residues. CDR1 is SGHAT, CDR2 FQDESV, per germline (reference sequence). Germline trimming cut 5 bases from V and 7 bases from J; bases unmatched to any gene: 6. CDR3 nucleotide sequence: TGTGCCAGCAGCCGGGGACAGGGGGCAGGGAATGAGCAGTTCTTC. Its protein product is CASSRGQGAGNEQFF.

The chain joins TRBV4-3 to TRBJ1-6, with D possibly matching TRBD1 (5 bases). The CDR3 is 14 residues long. Looked up from germline, CDR1 is LGHNA and CDR2 is YSLEER. Trimming cost V 1 base and J 9 bases, with 10 bases left between them. The CDR3 reads CASSQVGRASPLHF. In nucleotides, the CDR3 is TGCGCCAGCAGCCAAGTTGGCAGGGCTTCACCCCTCCACTTT.

The CDR3 nucleotides are TGTGCCAGTAGTATACAGGTTCGCCTTGGGACCCAGCATTTT. Encoded protein: CASSIQVRLGTQHF. The chain recombines TRBV19 with TRBJ1-5; D gene unclear. Germline CDR1 LNHDA, CDR2 SQIVND (reference sequence). Trimming took 2 bases from V and 11 from J, leaving 16 bases between them. The CDR3 is 14 amino acids. The full variable domain, its missing parts supplied by reference TRBV19 and TRBJ1-5, is DGGITQSPKYLFRKEGQNVTLSCEQNLNHDAMYWYRQDPGQGLRLIYYSQIVNDFQKGDIAEGYSVSREKKESFPLTVTSAQKNPTAFYLCASSIQVRLGTQHFGDGTRLSIL.

This chain uses TRBV4-1 with TRBJ1-5; 8 bases map to TRBD1. The CDR3 totals 14 residues. CDR1 is MGHRA, CDR2 YSYEKL, per germline. V lost 4 bases and J lost 2; bases outside the gene matches: 1. CDR3: CASSPTGGNQPQHF. For the CDR3, the DNA is TGCGCCAGCAGCCCGACAGGGGGCAATCAGCCCCAGCATTTT.

This chain links TRBV6-5 with TRBJ1-5; D possibly corresponds to TRBD1 (6 bases). With 6 bases removed from V and 5 bases from J, the gap between germline ends came to 17 bases. This CDR3 spans 15 amino acids. Germline CDR1 and CDR2: MNHEY and SVGAGI. The CDR3 is CASSATGNSHQPQHF. The CDR3 region has the DNA TGTGCCAGCAGCGCCACAGGGAACTCTCATCAGCCCCAGCATTTT.

The V gene is TRBV25-1, the J gene TRBJ2-5, with D perhaps matching TRBD2 (5 bases). CDR1 is MGHDK and CDR2 is SYGVNS in the germline V gene. The CDR3 covers 15 residues. V was pared by 4 bases and J by 1 base, with 13 bases between. The CDR3 coding sequence is TGTGCCAGCAGTGGAGATAAACGGGGCCAAGAGACCCAGTACTTC. It translates to CASSGDKRGQETQYF.

The J gene is TRBJ2-2, the V gene TRBV6-4; 8 bases are a match to TRBD2. CDR1 MRHNA and CDR2 SNTAGT come from the germline V gene. V lost 2 bases, J lost 3 bases, and 2 bases stayed unmatched. The CDR3 runs to 15 residues. The CDR3 DNA follows: TGTGCCAGCAGTGACACTAGCGGCCACACCGGGGAGCTGTTTTTT. Translated, it gives CASSDTSGHTGELFF.

This chain uses TRBV28 with TRBJ1-1; D may be TRBD1 (6 bases). This CDR3 is 11 amino acids long. Trimming pared 4 bases from V and 7 bases from J, leaving 7 bases between. Per the germline V gene, CDR1 is MDHEN and CDR2 is SYDVKM. The CDR3 loop is CASSSGDEAFF. CDR3 DNA: TGTGCCAGCAGTTCAGGGGATGAAGCTTTCTTT.

The V and J genes are TRBV13 and TRBJ2-7; TRBD2 matches 16 bases. Germline CDR1 PRHDT, CDR2 FYEKMQ (reference sequence). Trimming removed 5 bases from V and 9 bases from J; junction bases left unmatched: 10. The CDR3 loop spans 16 amino acids. The DNA for the CDR3 is TGTGCCAGCAGCAAAGGGACTAGCGGGAGGGTAGTTGTGCAGTACTTC. Its protein product is CASSKGTSGRVVVQYF. Filled out from reference TRBV13 and TRBJ2-7, the complete variable domain reads AAGVIQSPRHLIKEKRETATLKCYPIPRHDTVYWYQQGPGQDPQFLISFYEKMQSDKGSIPDRFSAQQFSDYHSELNMSSLELGDSALYFCASSKGTSGRVVVQYFGPGTRLTVT.

The chain combines TRBV9 with TRBJ2-1; unclear D gene. This CDR3 is 15 amino acids long. Trimming took off 4 bases at V and 0 bases at J, with 11 bases between the two ends. Germline CDR1 is SGDLS and CDR2 is YYNGEE. In nucleotides, the CDR3 is TGTGCCAGCAGCTCGTCAGGTTTCTCCTACAATGAGCAGTTCTTC. The encoded protein is CASSSSGFSYNEQFF. The whole variable domain, filled in from reference TRBV9 and TRBJ2-1, reads DSGVTQTPKHLITATGQRVTLRCSPRSGDLSVYWYQQSLDQGLQFLIQYYNGEERAKGNILERFSAQQFPDLHSELNLSSLELGDSALYFCASSSSGFSYNEQFFGPGTRLTVL.